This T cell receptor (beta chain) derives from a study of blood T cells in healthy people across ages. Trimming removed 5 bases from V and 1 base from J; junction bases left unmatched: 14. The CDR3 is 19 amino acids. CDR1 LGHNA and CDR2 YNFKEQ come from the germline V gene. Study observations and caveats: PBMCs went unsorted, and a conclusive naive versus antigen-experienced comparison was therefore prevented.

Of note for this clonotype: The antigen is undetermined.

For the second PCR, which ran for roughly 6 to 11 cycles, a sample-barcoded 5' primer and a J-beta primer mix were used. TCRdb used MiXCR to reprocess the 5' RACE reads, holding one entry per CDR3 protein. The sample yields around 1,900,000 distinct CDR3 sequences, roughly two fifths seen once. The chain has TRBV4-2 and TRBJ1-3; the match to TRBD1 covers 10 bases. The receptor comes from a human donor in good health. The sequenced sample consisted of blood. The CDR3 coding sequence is TGTGCCAGCAGCTTAACGTGGGGCGACAGGGGGCGATCTGGAAACACCATATATTTT. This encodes CASSLTWGDRGRSGNTIYF.